A selection of T cell receptor beta chains follows, all from one sample in a study of cytomegalovirus exposure and HLA in healthy donors. Sequenced by immunoSEQ multiplex PCR; TCRdb stores in-frame clones only, minus some. Of 100,000 or so clones in the sample, around 90% are singletons; the top ten hold under 4.5%. Material for sequencing was PBMCs. The receptors originated from a woman aged 25 to 45 in good health and CMV-seronegative. Each CDR3 is given with its conserved first and last residue. The D gene is left open where the match is weak. Part of the rows lack a size; the others show once, few, many or a class for expanded clones.

cdr3_nt: TGTGCCACCAGCAGAATAAGCGGGACCGGGGAGCTGTTTTTT
cdr3_aa: CATSRISGTGELFF
d_call: NA
j_call: TRBJ2-2
v_call: TRBV15
clone_size: NA

cdr3_nt: TGTGCCAGCAGTTTATCCGTAGCCCAGCATTTT
cdr3_aa: CASSLSVAQHF
d_call: NA
j_call: TRBJ1-5
v_call: TRBV28
clone_size: NA

cdr3_nt: TGTGCCAGCAGTCAACGGGGGACAGACTACGAGCAGTACTTC
cdr3_aa: CASSQRGTDYEQYF
d_call: NA
j_call: TRBJ2-7
v_call: TRBV6-1
clone_size: NA

cdr3_nt: TGTGCCAGCAAGGAAGGGGGTGCAGGGAATCGGTATGGCTACACCTTC
cdr3_aa: CASKEGGAGNRYGYTF
d_call: NA
j_call: TRBJ1-2
v_call: TRBV19
clone_size: NA

cdr3_nt: TGTGCCAGCAGCGTTGAACCGGGACTAGACCCAGATACGCAGTATTTT
cdr3_aa: CASSVEPGLDPDTQYF
d_call: TRBD2
j_call: TRBJ2-3
v_call: TRBV9
clone_size: once

cdr3_nt: TGTGCCAGCAGCTCCAGCGGGTACGAAAACACCATATATTTT
cdr3_aa: CASSSSGYENTIYF
d_call: NA
j_call: TRBJ1-3
v_call: TRBV7-2
clone_size: NA

cdr3_nt: TGTGCCAGCAGTCAACAGGGGGCGGGCGGCTACACCTTC
cdr3_aa: CASSQQGAGGYTF
d_call: TRBD1
j_call: TRBJ1-2
v_call: TRBV6-5
clone_size: many

cdr3_nt: TGTGCCAGCAGCTTGACAGGGTCGGGGTACGAGCAGTACTTC
cdr3_aa: CASSLTGSGYEQYF
d_call: TRBD1
j_call: TRBJ2-7
v_call: TRBV7-2
clone_size: NA

cdr3_nt: TGTGCCAGCAGCTTAGAAGACCTCGCGAGGTACGAGCAGTACTTC
cdr3_aa: CASSLEDLARYEQYF
d_call: NA
j_call: TRBJ2-7
v_call: TRBV7-2
clone_size: NA

cdr3_nt: TGTGCCAGCAGACTAACAGGGGGCGCGTACTATGGCTACACCTTC
cdr3_aa: CASRLTGGAYYGYTF
d_call: TRBD1
j_call: TRBJ1-2
v_call: TRBV7-2
clone_size: NA

cdr3_nt: TGTGCCAGCGGCAGGACGCAGTATTTT
cdr3_aa: CASGRTQYF
d_call: NA
j_call: TRBJ2-3
v_call: TRBV6-6
clone_size: NA

cdr3_nt: TGCGCCAGCAGTTTACTGATGGCAACTAATGAAAAACTGTTTTTT
cdr3_aa: CASSLLMATNEKLFF
d_call: NA
j_call: TRBJ1-4
v_call: TRBV5-1
clone_size: NA

cdr3_nt: TGTGCCTTGAGGGAGTTTGGGACAGATACGCAGTATTTT
cdr3_aa: CALREFGTDTQYF
d_call: NA
j_call: TRBJ2-3
v_call: TRBV7-7
clone_size: NA

cdr3_nt: TGTGCCAGCAGCCGCGGACTAGCGGGAGGAGGGCCCGGCTCCTACAATGAGCAGTTCTTC
cdr3_aa: CASSRGLAGGGPGSYNEQFF
d_call: TRBD2
j_call: TRBJ2-1
v_call: TRBV14
clone_size: NA

cdr3_nt: TGTGCCTGTTCCCCGAACAGGGGCCTCACTGAAGCTTTCTTT
cdr3_aa: CACSPNRGLTEAFF
d_call: TRBD1
j_call: TRBJ1-1
v_call: TRBV7-2
clone_size: NA

cdr3_nt: TGTGCCAGCAGTTCCCGCGGGAGTTGGGTCACTGAAGCTTTCTTT
cdr3_aa: CASSSRGSWVTEAFF
d_call: NA
j_call: TRBJ1-1
v_call: TRBV28
clone_size: NA